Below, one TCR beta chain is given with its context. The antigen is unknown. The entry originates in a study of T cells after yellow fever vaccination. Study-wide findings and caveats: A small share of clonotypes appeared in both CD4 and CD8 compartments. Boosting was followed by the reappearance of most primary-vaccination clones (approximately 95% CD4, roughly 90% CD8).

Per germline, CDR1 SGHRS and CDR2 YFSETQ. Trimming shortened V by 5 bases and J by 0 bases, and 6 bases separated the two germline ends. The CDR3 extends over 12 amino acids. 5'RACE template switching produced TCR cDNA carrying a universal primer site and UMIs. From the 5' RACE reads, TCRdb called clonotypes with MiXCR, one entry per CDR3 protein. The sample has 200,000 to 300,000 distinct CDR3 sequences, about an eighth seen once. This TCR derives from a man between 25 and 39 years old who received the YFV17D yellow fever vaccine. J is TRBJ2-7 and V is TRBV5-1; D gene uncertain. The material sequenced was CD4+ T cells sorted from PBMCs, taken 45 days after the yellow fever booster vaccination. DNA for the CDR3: TGCGCCAGCAGTGAGGTCTCCTACGAGCAGTACTTC. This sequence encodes CASSEVSYEQYF.